These 5 T cell receptor beta chains came from one sample sequenced in a study of T cell repertoires in cytomegalovirus infection. Each CDR3 protein is one row after TCRdb ran MiXCR on the reads. The repertoire holds a few hundred thousand distinct CDR3 sequences, with over 7.5% as singletons. Source material: PBMCs. Receptor source: a human donor in good health (CMV status not recorded). Some clones in this sample may be carry-over from other donors' samples.

In its sample, this clonotype was seen a few times. This rearrangement joins TRBV3-1 to TRBJ2-2; D is uncertain. The CDR3 consists of 14 residues. Germline V gene data show CDR1 as LGHDT and CDR2 as YNNKEL (reference sequence). V lost 2 bases, J lost 7 bases, and 11 bases lay in between. The CDR3 region has the DNA TGTGCCAGCAGCCAATTTAGTCGGCTCGGGGAGCTGTTTTTT. It specifies CASSQFSRLGELFF.

This clonotype was found many times. Here the CDR3 reads CASSSPIIRDTQYF. CDR3 nucleotide sequence: TGTGCCAGCAGCTCACCTATCATCAGAGATACGCAGTATTTT. J is TRBJ2-3 and V is TRBV7-8; D gene uncertain. V dropped 4 bases and J dropped 5 bases, with 13 bases sitting between them. CDR1 is SGHVS, CDR2 FQNEAQ, per germline. This CDR3 is 14 amino acids long.

This clonotype was recorded a few times. This chain links TRBV6-2 or TRBV6-3 with TRBJ2-7; no firm D call. The length of the CDR3 is 14 residues. Germline loops: CDR1 MNHEY, CDR2 SVGEGT. The germline V and J ends were trimmed by 7 bases and 2 bases, with 15 bases remaining between them. The CDR3 DNA reads TGTGCCAGCAACCGCAATCGAGTACCCTACGAGCAGTACTTC. Its translation: CASNRNRVPYEQYF.

V and J are TRBV7-8 and TRBJ1-2, with D tentatively TRBD1 (6 bases). Germline lookup yields CDR1 SGHVS and CDR2 FQNEAQ. Deletions cut 4 bases from V and 1 base from J, with 19 bases between. The CDR3 consists of 17 residues. CDR3 sequence (DNA): TGTGCCAGCAGCTCGTTAGTAAGGGGGGGACGTAACTATGGCTACACCTTC. It specifies CASSSLVRGGRNYGYTF.

A few counts support this clonotype. The chain is built from TRBV28 and TRBJ1-2; 9 bases fit TRBD1. J was trimmed by 4 bases and V by 3 bases; bases with no gene match: 9. Germline CDR1 and CDR2: MDHEN and SYDVKM. There are 16 residues in the CDR3. CDR3 DNA sequence: TGTGCCAGCAGTTTCACCTCGGACAGGGGACTCTATGGCTACACCTTC. Translating it yields CASSFTSDRGLYGYTF.